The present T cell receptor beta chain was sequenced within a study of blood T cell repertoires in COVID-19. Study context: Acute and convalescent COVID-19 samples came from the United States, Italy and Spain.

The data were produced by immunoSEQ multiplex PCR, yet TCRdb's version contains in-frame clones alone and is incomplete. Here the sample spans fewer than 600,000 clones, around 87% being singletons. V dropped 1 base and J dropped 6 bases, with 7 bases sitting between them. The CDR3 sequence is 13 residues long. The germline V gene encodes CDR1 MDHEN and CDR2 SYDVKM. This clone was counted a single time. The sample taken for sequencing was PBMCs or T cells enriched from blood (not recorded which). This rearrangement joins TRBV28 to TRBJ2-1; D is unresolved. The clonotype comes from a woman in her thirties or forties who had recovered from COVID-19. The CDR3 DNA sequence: TGTGCCAGCAGTTTATACAGATCCAATGAGCAGTTCTTC. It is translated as CASSLYRSNEQFF.